Following are 6 T cell receptor beta chains from one sample sequenced in a study of CD8 T cells in ankylosing spondylitis. TCRdb re-derived calls from the 5' RACE reads in MiXCR, one entry per CDR3 protein. The table lists roughly 60,000 distinct CDR3 sequences, 6.2% of them singletons. The source material was synovial fluid, either unsorted or a sorted T cell fraction (not recorded which). All receptors derive from a male donor with ankylosing spondylitis.

This clonotype was seen ten or more times. V and J are TRBV3-1 and TRBJ2-1, with D perhaps matching TRBD1 (5 bases). V was cut by 0 bases and J by 2 bases, with 8 bases left in between. Germline CDR1 LGHDT, CDR2 YNNKEL (reference sequence). This CDR3 region has 15 residues. The CDR3 DNA reads as TGTGCCAGCAGCCAAGATACAGGCACCTACAATGAGCAGTTCTTC. This encodes CASSQDTGTYNEQFF.

This clonotype was picked up many times. V gene TRBV10-3 combines with J gene TRBJ2-3, with D unresolved. V was shortened by 3 bases and J by 5 bases, with 15 bases between the two germline ends. This CDR3 has 15 amino acids. Germline V lookup: CDR1 ENHRY, CDR2 SYGVKD. The CDR3 loop is CAISDSKGSGDTQYF. CDR3 in DNA: TGTGCCATCAGTGATTCTAAGGGTTCGGGAGATACGCAGTATTTT.

There are a few counts of this clonotype. V and J are TRBV18 and TRBJ2-7, with D unclear. The length of the CDR3 is 13 residues. Germline V gives CDR1 KGHSH, CDR2 LQKENI. Trimming left V 5 bases short and J 4 bases short, with 12 bases between. CDR3 loop: CASSSLPGYEQYF. CDR3 nucleotide sequence: TGTGCCAGCTCATCCCTCCCTGGGTACGAGCAGTACTTC.

This clonotype was seen at least ten times. J is TRBJ2-2 and V is TRBV27; 9 bases are a match to TRBD1. This CDR3 spans 16 amino acids. Germline lookup yields CDR1 MNHEY and CDR2 SMNVEV (reference sequence). The V and J ends lost 8 bases and 1 base, in that order; junction bases with no gene match: 8. CDR3 amino acids: CASGAHRGRNTGELFF. CDR3 nucleotides: TGTGCCAGCGGGGCCCACAGGGGGCGGAACACCGGGGAGCTGTTTTTT.

The table lists this clonotype with a few counts. The chain carries TRBV28 and TRBJ1-2; D is ambiguous. Germline assignment: CDR1 MDHEN and CDR2 SYDVKM. The CDR3 has 15 residues. Between the trimmed V and J ends, which lost 2 bases and 0 bases, there was a span of 10 bases. CDR3 nucleotides: TGTGCCAGCAGTTTAGGGCCCAGCACTAACTATGGCTACACCTTC. Its translation: CASSLGPSTNYGYTF.

The chain links TRBV21-1 to TRBJ2-6. TRBV21-1 counts as a pseudogene. The CDR3 extends over 16 amino acids. As DNA, the CDR3 is TGTGCCAGCAGCACCCAAGGGTGGCATGGGGCCAACGTCCTGACTTTC. Protein product: CASSTQGWHGANVLTF.